The rows below give T cell receptor beta chains drawn from one sample of a study of shared clonotypes between healthy human individuals. Data came from immunoSEQ multiplex PCR; TCRdb stores just in-frame clones and leaves some out. This sample carries 2,100,000 or so clones, around 95% of them seen once, and the ten largest clones take roughly 0.13%. Sequencing input: naive CD4+ T cells sorted from blood. These TCRs come from a man aged 18 to 29 in good health. Both conserved end residues are part of each CDR3. A D gene is named only where the DNA matches it firmly. Some rows mark clone size as missing; the rest say once, few, many or name a class of expanded clone.

V,J,size,D,DNA,CDR3
TRBV29-1,TRBJ1-1,.,.,TGCAGCGTAGTTGGGATCACTGAAGCTTTCTTT,CSVVGITEAFF
TRBV29-1,TRBJ2-7,.,TRBD2,TGCAGCGTTGTACCAGCGGGGGGTAGTAGGGAACAGTACTTC,CSVVPAGGSREQYF
TRBV18,TRBJ2-7,.,TRBD2,TGTGCCAGCTCACCAGGGACTAGCGGTACCAACGAGCAGTACTTC,CASSPGTSGTNEQYF
TRBV6-6,TRBJ1-1,.,TRBD1,TGTGCCAGCAGCCTAACAGGGGATACTGAAGCTTTCTTT,CASSLTGDTEAFF
TRBV7-2,TRBJ2-7,.,TRBD2,TGTGCCAGCAGCTTAGAGGGGACTAGCGGCGCCTACGAGCAGTACTTC,CASSLEGTSGAYEQYF
TRBV29-1,TRBJ2-1,.,TRBD1,TGCAGCGTTGTTTTGTTTAATGGGACAGGGGGATACAATGAGCAGTTCTTC,CSVVLFNGTGGYNEQFF
TRBV5-1,TRBJ2-2,.,.,TGCGCCAGCAGCTTGGTGTCCGCGAACACCGGGGAGCTGTTTTTT,CASSLVSANTGELFF
TRBV2,TRBJ2-1,.,.,TGTGCCAGCAGGTCCGGGGGCAATGAGCAGTTCTTC,CASRSGGNEQFF
TRBV6-6,TRBJ1-6,.,.,TGTGCCAGCACAAACGGGGGGGGGAATTCACCCCTCCACTTT,CASTNGGGNSPLHF
TRBV7-2,TRBJ1-4,.,TRBD1,TGTGCCAGCAGCCCCGGGACAGGGGGCGGTAATAATGAAAAACTGTTTTTT,CASSPGTGGGNNEKLFF
TRBV28,TRBJ2-7,few,.,TGTGCCAGCAGAGACAGGCCATACGAGCAGTACTTC,CASRDRPYEQYF
TRBV18,TRBJ1-1,.,.,TGTGCCAGCTCACCACACGTGGACACTGAAGCTTTCTTT,CASSPHVDTEAFF
TRBV11-2,TRBJ2-3,.,.,TGTGCCAGCAGAAAAATAGGGGCGGGAGATACGCAGTATTTT,CASRKIGAGDTQYF
TRBV4-1,TRBJ1-4,.,.,TGCGCCAGCAGCTTACCGACTGGGGGGGCTAATGAAAAACTGTTTTTT,CASSLPTGGANEKLFF
TRBV5-1,TRBJ2-6,.,.,TGCGCCAGCAGCTTGGACGGGGCTGGGGCCAACGTCCTGACTTTC,CASSLDGAGANVLTF
TRBV10-1,TRBJ1-2,few,TRBD1,TGCGCCAGCAGTGTGGACAGGAACTTTGGCTACACCTTC,CASSVDRNFGYTF
TRBV29-1,TRBJ2-5,once,.,TGCAGCTTCCGGCCCGACTGGGGTAAGACCCAGTACTTC,CSFRPDWGKTQYF
TRBV18,TRBJ2-1,.,.,TGTGCCAGCTCACCACCCAGCTCCTACAATGAGCAGTTCTTC,CASSPPSSYNEQFF
TRBV7-8,TRBJ2-1,.,TRBD2,TGTGCCAGCAGCTTAGCTTTACTAGCGGTGAGAAATGAGCAGTTCTTC,CASSLALLAVRNEQFF
TRBV27,TRBJ2-7,.,.,TGTGCCAGCAGTCTCGGTACAGAGCAGTACTTC,CASSLGTEQYF
TRBV13,TRBJ2-7,.,TRBD2,TGTGCCAGCAGCTGGGCCGGACTAGCGGATCCCTACGAGCAGTACTTC,CASSWAGLADPYEQYF
TRBV5-1,TRBJ2-7,.,TRBD2,TGCGCCAGCAGCTTGGGTGGTAGCGGGAACTACGAGCAGTACTTC,CASSLGGSGNYEQYF
TRBV19,TRBJ1-6,.,.,TGTGCCAGTACAGGGGAGGTCGGATCACCCCTCCACTTT,CASTGEVGSPLHF
TRBV7-6,TRBJ2-3,.,.,TGTGCCAGCAGTTTTAACCGGGACTTAGATACGCAGTATTTT,CASSFNRDLDTQYF
TRBV7-2,TRBJ2-7,.,TRBD2,TGTGCCAGCAGCTTAAGCAACGGGAGGACCGCCGAGCAGTACTTC,CASSLSNGRTAEQYF
TRBV6-1,TRBJ2-5,.,TRBD1,TGTGCCAGCAGTGAAAGGGGGCAGGGGGAGACCCAGTACTTC,CASSERGQGETQYF
TRBV11-3,TRBJ1-1,.,.,TGTGCCAGCAGCTTAATTCAGGGGACTGAAGCTTTCTTT,CASSLIQGTEAFF
TRBV5-1,TRBJ2-2,.,.,TGCGCCAGCAGCTTGGATTTCGCCGGGGAGCTGTTTTTT,CASSLDFAGELFF
TRBV4-3,TRBJ2-6,.,TRBD2,TGCGCCAGCAGCCAAGAACTAGCGGGGGCCAACGTCCTGACTTTC,CASSQELAGANVLTF
TRBV6-1,TRBJ2-1,.,.,TGTGCCAGCAATATGTGGAACGAGCAGTTCTTC,CASNMWNEQFF
TRBV5-1,TRBJ2-2,.,TRBD2,TGCGCCAGCAGCCTGAGGACTAGCGGGAGCGCCGGGGAGCTGTTTTTT,CASSLRTSGSAGELFF
TRBV5-1,TRBJ1-2,.,TRBD1,TGCGCCAGCAGCTTGCACGGACAGGACTATGGCTACACCTTC,CASSLHGQDYGYTF
TRBV6-1,TRBJ1-1,.,.,TGTGCCAGCAGTGACAGGGGTAACACTGAAGCTTTCTTT,CASSDRGNTEAFF
TRBV7-9,TRBJ2-7,once,TRBD1,TGTGCCAGCACGGGACAGGAGAGCTCCTACGAGCAGTACTTC,CASTGQESSYEQYF
TRBV6-6,TRBJ2-7,.,.,TGTGCCAGCAGTACGACAGGCTACGAGCAGTACTTC,CASSTTGYEQYF